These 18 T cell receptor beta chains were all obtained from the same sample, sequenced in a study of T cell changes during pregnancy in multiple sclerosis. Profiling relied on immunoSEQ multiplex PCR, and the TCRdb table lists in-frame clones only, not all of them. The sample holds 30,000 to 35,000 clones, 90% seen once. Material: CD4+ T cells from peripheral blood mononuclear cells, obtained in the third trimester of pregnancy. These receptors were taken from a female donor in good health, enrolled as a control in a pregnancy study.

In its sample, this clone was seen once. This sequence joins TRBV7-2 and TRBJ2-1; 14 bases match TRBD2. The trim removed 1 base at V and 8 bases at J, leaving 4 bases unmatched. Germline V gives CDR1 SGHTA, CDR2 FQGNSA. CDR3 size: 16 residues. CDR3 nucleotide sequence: TGTGCCAGCAGCTTAGTGACTAGCGGGGGGGCCTATGAGCAGTTCTTC. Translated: CASSLVTSGGAYEQFF.

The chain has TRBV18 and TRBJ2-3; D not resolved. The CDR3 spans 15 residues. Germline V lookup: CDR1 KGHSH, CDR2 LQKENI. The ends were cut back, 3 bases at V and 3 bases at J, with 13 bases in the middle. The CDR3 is CASSPLGLETDTQYF. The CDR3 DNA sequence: TGTGCCAGCTCACCTCTTGGTCTCGAGACAGATACGCAGTATTTT.

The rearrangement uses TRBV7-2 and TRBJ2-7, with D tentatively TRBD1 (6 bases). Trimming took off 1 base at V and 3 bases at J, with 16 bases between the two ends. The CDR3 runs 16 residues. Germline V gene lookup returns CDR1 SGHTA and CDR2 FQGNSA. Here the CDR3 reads CASSLVSGESHYEQYF. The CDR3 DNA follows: TGTGCCAGCAGCTTAGTCTCAGGGGAGTCACACTACGAGCAGTACTTC. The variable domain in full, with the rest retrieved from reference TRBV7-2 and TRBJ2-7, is GAGVSQSPSNKVTEKGKDVELRCDPISGHTALYWYRQSLGQGLEFLIYFQGNSAPDKSGLPSDRFSAERTGGSVSTLTIQRTQQEDSAVYLCASSLVSGESHYEQYFGPGTRLTVT.

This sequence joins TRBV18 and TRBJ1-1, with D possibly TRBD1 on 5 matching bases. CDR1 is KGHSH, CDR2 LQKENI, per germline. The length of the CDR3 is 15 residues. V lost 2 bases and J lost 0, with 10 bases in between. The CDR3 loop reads CASSPTKQVNTEAFF. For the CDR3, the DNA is TGTGCCAGCTCACCAACAAAACAGGTGAACACTGAAGCTTTCTTT. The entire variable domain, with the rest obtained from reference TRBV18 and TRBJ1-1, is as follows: NAGVMQNPRHLVRRRGQEARLRCSPMKGHSHVYWYRQLPEEGLKFMVYLQKENIIDESGMPKERFSAEFPKEGPSILRIQQVVRGDSAAYFCASSPTKQVNTEAFFGQGTRLTVV.

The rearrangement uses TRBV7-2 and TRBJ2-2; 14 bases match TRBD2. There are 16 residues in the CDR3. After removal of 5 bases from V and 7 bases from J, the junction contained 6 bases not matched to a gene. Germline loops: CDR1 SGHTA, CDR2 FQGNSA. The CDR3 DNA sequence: TGTGCCAGCAGCCCCGGACTAGCGGGAGGCTTCGGGGAGCTGTTTTTT. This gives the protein CASSPGLAGGFGELFF.

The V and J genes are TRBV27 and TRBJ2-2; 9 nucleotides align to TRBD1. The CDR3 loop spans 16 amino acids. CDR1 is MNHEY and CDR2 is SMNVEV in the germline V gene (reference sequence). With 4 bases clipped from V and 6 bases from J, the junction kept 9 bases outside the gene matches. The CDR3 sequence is CASSSITGTGSGELFF. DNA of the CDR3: TGTGCCAGCAGTTCAATTACCGGGACAGGGTCCGGGGAGCTGTTTTTT.

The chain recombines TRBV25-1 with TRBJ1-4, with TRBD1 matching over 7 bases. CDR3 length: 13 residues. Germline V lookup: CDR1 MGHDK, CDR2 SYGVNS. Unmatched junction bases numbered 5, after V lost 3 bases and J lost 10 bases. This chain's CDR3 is CASSDRAGGKLFF. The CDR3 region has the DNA TGTGCCAGCAGTGACAGGGCAGGGGGAAAACTGTTTTTT.

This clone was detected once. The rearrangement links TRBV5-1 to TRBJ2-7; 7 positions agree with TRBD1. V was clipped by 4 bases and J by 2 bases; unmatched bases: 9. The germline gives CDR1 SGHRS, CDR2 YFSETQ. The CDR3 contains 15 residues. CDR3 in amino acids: CASSQTGASTYEQYF. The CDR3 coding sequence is TGCGCCAGCAGCCAAACAGGGGCTTCGACCTACGAGCAGTACTTC.

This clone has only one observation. The DNA of the CDR3 is TGTGCCAGCACCCTTTCAGAGACGGCAGAACTACATACGCAGTATTTT. Translation gives CASTLSETAELHTQYF. The chain couples TRBV21-1 to TRBJ2-3; TRBD2 is the table's D call and was not checked against the DNA. TRBV21-1 is flagged as a pseudogene. The CDR3 sequence is 16 residues long.

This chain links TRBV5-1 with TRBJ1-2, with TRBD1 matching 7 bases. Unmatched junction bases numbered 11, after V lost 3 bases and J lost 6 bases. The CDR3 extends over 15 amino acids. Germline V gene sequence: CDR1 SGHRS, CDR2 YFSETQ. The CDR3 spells CASSSIRDSQNGYTF. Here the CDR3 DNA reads TGCGCCAGCAGCTCGATACGGGACAGTCAGAATGGCTACACCTTC.

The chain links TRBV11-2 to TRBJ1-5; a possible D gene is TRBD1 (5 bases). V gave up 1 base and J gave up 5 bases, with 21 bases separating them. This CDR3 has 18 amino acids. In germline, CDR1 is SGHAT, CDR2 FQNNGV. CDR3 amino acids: CASSLGGGSTFWDQPQHF. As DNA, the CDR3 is TGTGCCAGCAGCTTAGGGGGGGGTAGCACATTCTGGGATCAGCCCCAGCATTTT.

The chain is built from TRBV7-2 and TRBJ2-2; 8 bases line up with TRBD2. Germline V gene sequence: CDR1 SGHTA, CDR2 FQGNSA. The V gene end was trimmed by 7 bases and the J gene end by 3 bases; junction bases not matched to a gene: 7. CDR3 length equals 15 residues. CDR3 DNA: TGTGCCAGCACCCCCTACGGGGGGGACACCGGGGAGCTGTTTTTT. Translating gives CASTPYGGDTGELFF.

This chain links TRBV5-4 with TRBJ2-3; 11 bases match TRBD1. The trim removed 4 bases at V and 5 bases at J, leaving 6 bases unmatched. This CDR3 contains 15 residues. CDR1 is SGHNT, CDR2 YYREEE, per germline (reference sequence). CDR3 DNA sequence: TGTGCCAGCAGCCCACGGACAGGGGGCGTAGATACGCAGTATTTT. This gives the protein CASSPRTGGVDTQYF.

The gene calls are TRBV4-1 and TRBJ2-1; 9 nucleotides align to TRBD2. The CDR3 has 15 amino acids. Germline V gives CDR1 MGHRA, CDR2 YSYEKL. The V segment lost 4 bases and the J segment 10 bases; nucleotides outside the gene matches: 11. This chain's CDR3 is CASSPSSGSRREQFF. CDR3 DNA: TGCGCCAGCAGCCCAAGTAGCGGGAGCCGTCGGGAGCAGTTCTTC.

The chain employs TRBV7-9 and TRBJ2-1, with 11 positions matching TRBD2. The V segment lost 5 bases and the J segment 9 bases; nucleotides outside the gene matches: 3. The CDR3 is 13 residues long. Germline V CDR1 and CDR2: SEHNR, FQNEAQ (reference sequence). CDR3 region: CASSPGLAGEQFF. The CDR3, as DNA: TGTGCCAGCAGCCCAGGACTAGCGGGTGAGCAGTTCTTC.

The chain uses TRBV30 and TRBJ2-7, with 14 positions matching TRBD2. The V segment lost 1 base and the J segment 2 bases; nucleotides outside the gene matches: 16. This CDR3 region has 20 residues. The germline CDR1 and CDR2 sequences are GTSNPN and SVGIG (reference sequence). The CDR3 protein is CAWSERVRLAGGSPTYEQYF. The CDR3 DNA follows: TGTGCCTGGAGTGAAAGGGTCCGACTAGCGGGAGGGTCCCCTACCTACGAGCAGTACTTC.

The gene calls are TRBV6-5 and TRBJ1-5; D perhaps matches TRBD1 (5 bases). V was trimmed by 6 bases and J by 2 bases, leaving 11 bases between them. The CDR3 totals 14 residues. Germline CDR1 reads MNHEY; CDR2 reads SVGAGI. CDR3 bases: TGTGCCAGCAGGGGTGGGACTGGCAATCAGCCCCAGCATTTT. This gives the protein CASRGGTGNQPQHF.

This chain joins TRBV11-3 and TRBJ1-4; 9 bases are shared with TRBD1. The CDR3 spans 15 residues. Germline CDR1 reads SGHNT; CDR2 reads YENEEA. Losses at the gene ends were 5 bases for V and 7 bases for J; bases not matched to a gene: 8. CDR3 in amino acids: CASSPRQGGSEKLFF. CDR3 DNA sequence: TGTGCCAGCAGCCCTCGACAGGGGGGTAGTGAAAAACTGTTTTTT.